The clone carrying this T cell receptor (beta chain) was recorded only once. Antigen unknown. The CDR3 length is 15 residues. Looked up from germline, CDR1 is SGHRS and CDR2 is YFSETQ. J lost 3 bases, V lost 4 bases, and 8 bases had no gene match. The data derive from a study of OX40 agonist ivuxolimab in advanced cancers. About the research overall: There were three patients with partial responses, one having hepatocellular carcinoma and two cutaneous melanoma. Study results and limitations: Antigen targets of the expanded peripheral T cells went undetermined. Clonal expansion was seen in CD4+ and CD8+ blood T cells by week 6 at 0.1 to 3.0 mg/kg.

TCRdb keeps only in-frame clones here, not all; method: immunoSEQ multiplex PCR. The data contain about 72,000 clones, approximately 92% of them singletons. The chain recombines TRBV5-1 with TRBJ1-1, with 8 bases identical to TRBD1. The material sequenced was CD4+ or CD8+ T cells sorted from blood, taken in a trial of the OX40 agonist ivuxolimab. This TCR derives from an adult with an advanced solid tumor such as melanoma, head and neck, liver or kidney cancer. The CDR3 DNA follows: TGCGCCAGCAGCCCGTGGACAGGGACGGACACTGAAGCTTTCTTT. The encoded protein is CASSPWTGTDTEAFF.